This is a list of T cell receptor beta chains from one sample in a study of shared clonotypes between healthy human individuals. TCRdb's copy holds only in-frame clones and misses some; the assay was immunoSEQ multiplex PCR. Among roughly 1,500,000 clones, approximately 98.5% were seen once, and the ten largest hold approximately 0.38%. The sequenced sample consisted of naive CD4+ T cells sorted from blood. The source of these receptors is a man younger than 40 in good health. Both conserved end residues are part of each CDR3. Fields, in order: D gene, J gene, V gene, clone size, CDR3 protein, CDR3 DNA. A D gene is named only where the DNA matches it firmly. Some rows mark clone size as missing; the rest say once, few, many or name a class of expanded clone.

TRBD2 | TRBJ2-1 | TRBV7-2 | few | CASSQGLAGRDYSYNEQFF | TGTGCCAGCAGCCAGGGACTAGCGGGCCGAGATTACTCCTACAATGAGCAGTTCTTC
. | TRBJ2-1 | TRBV12-2 | . | CASRPPGTSYTYEQFF | TGTGCAAGTCGCCCTCCCGGGACTAGTTACACATATGAGCAGTTCTTC
TRBD1 | TRBJ2-1 | TRBV5-8 | . | CASSLYRGYNEQFF | TGTGCCAGCAGCTTGTACAGGGGTTACAATGAGCAGTTCTTC
TRBD2 | TRBJ2-1 | TRBV9 | . | CASSGTSPYNEQFF | TGTGCCAGCAGCGGGACTAGTCCCTACAATGAGCAGTTCTTC
TRBD1 | TRBJ2-7 | TRBV28 | . | CASSLRPIRPGQGIEQYF | TGTGCCAGCAGTTTAAGGCCTATCCGCCCCGGACAGGGAATCGAGCAGTACTTC
TRBD2 | TRBJ2-3 | TRBV7-2 | . | CASSNGLVLTDTQYF | TGTGCCAGCAGCAACGGACTAGTTCTAACAGATACGCAGTATTTT
. | TRBJ2-7 | TRBV5-4 | . | CASSFLGESYEQYF | TGTGCCAGCAGCTTCTTGGGGGAATCCTACGAGCAGTACTTC
. | TRBJ2-7 | TRBV5-4 | . | CASSMESGTGSYEQYF | TGTGCCAGCAGCATGGAATCCGGGACTGGCTCCTACGAGCAGTACTTC
TRBD2 | TRBJ2-7 | TRBV6-6 | . | CASSPGGKTYEQYF | TGTGCCAGCAGTCCGGGAGGAAAAACCTACGAGCAGTACTTC
TRBD2 | TRBJ2-5 | TRBV6-5 | . | CASRGRAQETQYF | TGTGCCAGCAGGGGGAGGGCCCAGGAGACCCAGTACTTC
. | TRBJ2-5 | TRBV5-4 | once | CASSWGQAQETQYF | TGTGCCAGCAGTTGGGGACAAGCCCAAGAGACCCAGTACTTC
. | TRBJ2-2 | TRBV9 | once | CASSHNTGELFF | TGTGCCAGCAGCCACAACACCGGGGAGCTGTTTTTT
. | TRBJ1-5 | TRBV5-5 | . | CASSPFILGRQGRDQPQHF | TGTGCCAGCAGTCCCTTTATTTTGGGGCGGCAGGGAAGGGACCAGCCCCAGCATTTT
TRBD1 | TRBJ1-1 | TRBV18 | . | CASSPSEQGAWGTEAFF | TGTGCCAGCTCACCTTCAGAGCAGGGGGCTTGGGGCACTGAAGCTTTCTTT
TRBD1 | TRBJ1-1 | TRBV5-1 | . | CASSTRDRPNTEAFF | TGCGCCAGCAGCACCCGGGACAGACCGAACACTGAAGCTTTCTTT
. | TRBJ1-4 | TRBV5-4 | once | CASSFSGAVNEKLFF | TGTGCCAGCAGCTTCTCAGGGGCAGTTAATGAAAAACTGTTTTTT
. | TRBJ2-5 | TRBV7-9 | . | CASSVRALATKETQYF | TGTGCCAGCAGCGTAAGGGCCCTAGCGACTAAAGAGACCCAGTACTTC
. | TRBJ1-4 | TRBV7-9 | . | CASSVRGAANEKLFF | TGTGCCAGCAGCGTAAGAGGAGCGGCTAATGAAAAACTGTTTTTT
. | TRBJ2-7 | TRBV4-1 | . | CASSQPPRQSAYEQYF | TGCGCCAGCAGCCAACCTCCCCGACAGTCCGCCTACGAGCAGTACTTC
. | TRBJ2-2 | TRBV5-1 | . | CASSSDVLGELFF | TGCGCCAGCAGCTCGGACGTTCTCGGGGAGCTGTTTTTT
TRBD2 | TRBJ2-2 | TRBV18 | . | CASSSRTSGGAGELFF | TGTGCCAGCTCATCCCGGACTAGCGGAGGAGCCGGGGAGCTGTTTTTT
. | TRBJ2-7 | TRBV9 | . | CASSVPPGPWEYEQYF | TGTGCCAGCAGCGTTCCCCCCGGCCCCTGGGAGTACGAGCAGTACTTC
. | TRBJ2-3 | TRBV7-9 | . | CASSIMPAGSPTDTQYF | TGTGCCAGCAGCATAATGCCAGCAGGGAGTCCCACAGATACGCAGTATTTT
. | TRBJ1-2 | TRBV4-3 | . | CASSRSGGPGYGYTF | TGCGCCAGCAGCCGATCGGGAGGGCCCGGCTATGGCTACACCTTC
. | TRBJ2-7 | TRBV5-6 | once | CASSVAIQEHSYEQYF | TGTGCCAGCAGCGTTGCTATACAGGAGCACTCCTACGAGCAGTACTTC
. | TRBJ2-1 | TRBV5-6 | . | CASSLQAIYNEQFF | TGTGCCAGCAGCTTACAGGCGATTTACAATGAGCAGTTCTTC
TRBD2 | TRBJ2-3 | TRBV11-3 | . | CASSQAARTSGSTDTQYF | TGTGCCAGCAGCCAAGCAGCCAGGACTAGCGGTAGCACAGATACGCAGTATTTT
. | TRBJ2-5 | TRBV29-1 | once | CSVDKVPQETQYF | TGCAGCGTTGACAAGGTACCACAAGAGACCCAGTACTTC
. | TRBJ2-5 | TRBV29-1 | . | CSVGGTGTKETQYF | TGCAGCGTTGGGGGCACAGGGACAAAGGAGACCCAGTACTTC
. | TRBJ1-1 | TRBV19 | . | CASTLSRGRLNTEAFF | TGTGCCAGTACCCTGTCACGGGGGAGGCTGAACACTGAAGCTTTCTTT
. | TRBJ1-1 | TRBV6-1 | once | CASSVRASIEAFF | TGTGCCAGCAGTGTTCGGGCTTCGATTGAAGCTTTCTTT
. | TRBJ2-7 | TRBV29-1 | . | CSVERGGGQYF | TGCAGCGTTGAAAGGGGAGGGGGGCAGTACTTC
TRBD1 | TRBJ2-7 | TRBV7-6 | . | CASSGTGQGIYEQYF | TGTGCCAGCAGCGGTACGGGACAGGGAATCTACGAGCAGTACTTC
. | TRBJ2-3 | TRBV4-1 | . | CASSQVGGTDTQYF | TGCGCCAGCAGCCAAGTAGGGGGCACAGATACGCAGTATTTT
. | TRBJ2-7 | TRBV19 | once | CASSHRASTYEQYF | TGTGCCAGTAGCCACAGGGCTTCCACCTACGAGCAGTACTTC
. | TRBJ2-1 | TRBV11-3 | . | CASSPGLYNEQFF | TGTGCCAGCAGCCCGGGACTTTACAATGAGCAGTTCTTC
. | TRBJ2-5 | TRBV6-5 | . | CASSYSTVLETQYF | TGTGCCAGCAGTTACTCGACAGTCTTAGAGACCCAGTACTTC
. | TRBJ1-2 | TRBV5-1 | . | CASSHPGRGMDGYTF | TGCGCCAGCAGCCACCCGGGGAGGGGAATGGATGGCTACACCTTC
. | TRBJ2-5 | TRBV7-2 | once | CASSPVGYQETQYF | TGTGCCAGCAGCCCCGTTGGGTACCAAGAGACCCAGTACTTC
. | TRBJ2-5 | TRBV11-2 | . | CASSLLRGRETQYF | TGTGCCAGCAGCTTACTGAGGGGTAGGGAGACCCAGTACTTC
. | TRBJ1-4 | TRBV2 | once | CASRTGRNEKLFF | TGTGCCAGCAGGACAGGTCGAAATGAAAAACTGTTTTTT
. | TRBJ2-7 | TRBV27 | . | CASRRGAWTYEQYF | TGTGCCAGCAGGAGGGGCGCCTGGACTTACGAGCAGTACTTC
TRBD2 | TRBJ2-3 | TRBV4-2 | . | CASSQVRRGEIGTDTQYF | TGTGCCAGCAGCCAAGTTCGTCGGGGGGAGATTGGTACAGATACGCAGTATTTT
. | TRBJ1-4 | TRBV27 | . | CASSSSDSWGRKLFF | TGTGCCAGCAGTTCATCAGACAGTTGGGGACGAAAACTGTTTTTT
. | TRBJ2-3 | TRBV11-2 | . | CASSLGGRPFTDTQYF | TGTGCCAGCAGCTTAGGGGGTAGGCCGTTCACAGATACGCAGTATTTT
TRBD1 | TRBJ2-7 | TRBV13 | . | CASTRQGVYEQYF | TGTGCCAGCACGAGGCAGGGGGTCTACGAGCAGTACTTC
TRBD2 | TRBJ2-5 | TRBV7-9 | . | CASTFTSGQETQYF | TGTGCCAGCACGTTTACTAGCGGCCAAGAGACCCAGTACTTC
. | TRBJ2-1 | TRBV7-9 | . | CASSLGPGAAPFDEQFF | TGTGCCAGCAGCTTAGGCCCAGGAGCGGCCCCTTTTGATGAGCAGTTCTTC